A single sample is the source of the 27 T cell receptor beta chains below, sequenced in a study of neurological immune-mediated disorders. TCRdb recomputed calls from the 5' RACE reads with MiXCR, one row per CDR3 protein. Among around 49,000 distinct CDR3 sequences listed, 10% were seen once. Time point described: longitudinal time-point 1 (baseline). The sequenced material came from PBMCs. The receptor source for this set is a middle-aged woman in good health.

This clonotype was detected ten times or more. DNA of the CDR3: TGTGCCAGCAGCCAGTCTCCTAGCGGGGGCGCCGAGGGGACCCAGTACTTC. Amino acid sequence: CASSQSPSGGAEGTQYF. The chain employs TRBV4-2 and TRBJ2-5, with TRBD2 matching 10 bases. This CDR3 region has 17 residues. The germline V gene encodes CDR1 LGHNA and CDR2 YNFKEQ. J gave up 7 bases and V 3 bases, and 14 bases lay outside the gene matches.

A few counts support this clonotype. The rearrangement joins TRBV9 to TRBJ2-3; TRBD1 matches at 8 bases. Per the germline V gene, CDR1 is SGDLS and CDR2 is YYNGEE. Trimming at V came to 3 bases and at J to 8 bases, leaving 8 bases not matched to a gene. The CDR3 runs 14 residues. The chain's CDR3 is CASSGRTGIGTQYF. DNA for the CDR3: TGTGCCAGCAGCGGGAGGACAGGGATCGGTACGCAGTATTTT.

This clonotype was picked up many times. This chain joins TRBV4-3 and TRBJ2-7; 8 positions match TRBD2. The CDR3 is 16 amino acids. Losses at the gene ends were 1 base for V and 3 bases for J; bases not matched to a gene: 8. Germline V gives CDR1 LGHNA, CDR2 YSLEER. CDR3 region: CASSQATGGAVYEQYF. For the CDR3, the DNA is TGCGCCAGCAGCCAAGCCACGGGAGGGGCAGTCTACGAGCAGTACTTC.

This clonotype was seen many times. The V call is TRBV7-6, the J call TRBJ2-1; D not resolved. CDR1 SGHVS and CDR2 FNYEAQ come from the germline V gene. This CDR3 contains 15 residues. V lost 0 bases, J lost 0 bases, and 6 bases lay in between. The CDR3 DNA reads TGTGCCAGCAGCTTAGCGGCCCTCTCCTACAATGAGCAGTTCTTC. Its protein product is CASSLAALSYNEQFF.

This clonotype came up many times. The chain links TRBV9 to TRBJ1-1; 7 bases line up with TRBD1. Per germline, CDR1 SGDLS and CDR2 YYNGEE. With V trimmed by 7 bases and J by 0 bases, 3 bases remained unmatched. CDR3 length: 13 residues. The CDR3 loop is CASGGQLNTEAFF. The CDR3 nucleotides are TGTGCCAGCGGGGGACAGCTGAACACTGAAGCTTTCTTT.

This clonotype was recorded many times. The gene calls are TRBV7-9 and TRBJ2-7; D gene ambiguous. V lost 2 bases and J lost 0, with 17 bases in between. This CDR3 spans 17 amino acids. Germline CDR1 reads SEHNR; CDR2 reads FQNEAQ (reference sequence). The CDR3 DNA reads TGTGCCAGCAGCTTACTAACCGAGACTCGGAGCTCCTACGAGCAGTACTTC. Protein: CASSLLTETRSSYEQYF. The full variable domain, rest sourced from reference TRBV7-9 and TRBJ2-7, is DTGVSQNPRHKITKRGQNVTFRCDPISEHNRLYWYRQTLGQGPEFLTYFQNEAQLEKSRLLSDRFSAERPKGSFSTLEIQRTEQGDSAMYLCASSLLTETRSSYEQYFGPGTRLTVT.

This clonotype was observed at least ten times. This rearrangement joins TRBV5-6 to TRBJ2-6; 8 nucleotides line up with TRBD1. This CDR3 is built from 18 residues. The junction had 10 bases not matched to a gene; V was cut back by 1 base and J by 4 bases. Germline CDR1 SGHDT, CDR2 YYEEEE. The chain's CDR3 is CASSLLGQVSFGANVLTF. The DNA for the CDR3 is TGTGCCAGCAGCTTGCTGGGACAGGTTTCGTTCGGGGCCAACGTCCTGACTTTC. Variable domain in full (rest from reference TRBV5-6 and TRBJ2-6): DAGVTQSPTHLIKTRGQQVTLRCSPKSGHDTVSWYQQALGQGPQFIFQYYEEEERQRGNFPDRFSGHQFPNYSSELNVNALLLGDSALYLCASSLLGQVSFGANVLTFGAGSRLTVL.

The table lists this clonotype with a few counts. The CDR3 region has the DNA TGTGCCAGCAGTAGAATGAGCGGGAGGGCCCTCAATGAGCAGTTCTTC. It translates to CASSRMSGRALNEQFF. The J gene is TRBJ2-1, the V gene TRBV6-5; 10 bases line up with TRBD2. Germline V lookup: CDR1 MNHEY, CDR2 SVGAGI. After removal of 5 bases from V and 6 bases from J, the junction contained 10 bases not matched to a gene. This CDR3 region has 16 residues.

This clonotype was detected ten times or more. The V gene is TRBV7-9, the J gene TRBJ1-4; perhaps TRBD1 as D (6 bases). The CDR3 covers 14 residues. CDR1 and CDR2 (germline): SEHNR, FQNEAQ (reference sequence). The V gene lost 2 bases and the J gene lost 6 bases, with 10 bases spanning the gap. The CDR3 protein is CASSLSGGHEKLFF. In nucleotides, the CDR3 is TGTGCCAGCAGCTTATCTGGGGGGCATGAAAAACTGTTTTTT.

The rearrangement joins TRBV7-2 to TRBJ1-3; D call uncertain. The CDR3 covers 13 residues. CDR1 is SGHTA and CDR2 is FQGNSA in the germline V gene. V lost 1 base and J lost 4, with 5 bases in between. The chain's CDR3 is CASSLEEGNTIYF. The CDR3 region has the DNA TGTGCCAGCAGCTTAGAGGAGGGAAACACCATATATTTT.

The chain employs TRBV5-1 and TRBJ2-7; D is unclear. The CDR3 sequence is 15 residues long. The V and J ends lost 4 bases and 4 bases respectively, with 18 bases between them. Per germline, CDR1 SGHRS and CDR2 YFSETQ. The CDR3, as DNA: TGCGCCAGCAGCCCGGATGCCGGACGGATATACGAGCAGTACTTC. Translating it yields CASSPDAGRIYEQYF.

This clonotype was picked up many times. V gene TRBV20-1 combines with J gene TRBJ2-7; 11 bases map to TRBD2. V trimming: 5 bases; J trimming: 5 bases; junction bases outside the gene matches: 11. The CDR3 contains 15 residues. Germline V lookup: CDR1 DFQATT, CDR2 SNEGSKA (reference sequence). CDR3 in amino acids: CSAFDPSGRSHEQYF. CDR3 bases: TGCAGTGCTTTTGACCCTAGCGGGAGGTCCCACGAGCAGTACTTC.

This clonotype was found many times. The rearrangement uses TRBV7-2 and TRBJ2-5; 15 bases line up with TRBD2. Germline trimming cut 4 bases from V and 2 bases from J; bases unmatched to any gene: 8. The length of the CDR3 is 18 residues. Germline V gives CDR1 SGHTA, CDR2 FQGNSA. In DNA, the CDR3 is TGTGCCAGCAGCTCCGGACTAGCGGGGGGGCGAAAGCAAGAGACCCAGTACTTC. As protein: CASSSGLAGGRKQETQYF.

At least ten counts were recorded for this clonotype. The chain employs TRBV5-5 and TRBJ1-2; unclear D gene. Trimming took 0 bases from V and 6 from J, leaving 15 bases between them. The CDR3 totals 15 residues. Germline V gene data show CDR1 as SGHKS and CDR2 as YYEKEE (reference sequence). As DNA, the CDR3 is TGTGCCAGCAGCTTGGGGGCACTACCTATGAATGGCTACACCTTC. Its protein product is CASSLGALPMNGYTF.

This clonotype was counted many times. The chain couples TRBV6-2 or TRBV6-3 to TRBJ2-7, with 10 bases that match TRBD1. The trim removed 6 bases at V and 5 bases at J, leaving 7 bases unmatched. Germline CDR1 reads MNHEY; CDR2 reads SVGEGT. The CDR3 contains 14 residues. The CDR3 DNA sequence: TGTGCCAGCAGACCGACAGGGGGCTTGAACGAGCAGTACTTC. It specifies CASRPTGGLNEQYF.

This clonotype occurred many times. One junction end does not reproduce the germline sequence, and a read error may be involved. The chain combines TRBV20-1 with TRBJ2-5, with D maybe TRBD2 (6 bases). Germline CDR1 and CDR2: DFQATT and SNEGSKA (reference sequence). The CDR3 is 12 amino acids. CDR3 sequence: CSARGEAETQYF. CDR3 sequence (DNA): TGCAGTGCGAGAGGGGAGGCGGAGACCCAGTACTTC.

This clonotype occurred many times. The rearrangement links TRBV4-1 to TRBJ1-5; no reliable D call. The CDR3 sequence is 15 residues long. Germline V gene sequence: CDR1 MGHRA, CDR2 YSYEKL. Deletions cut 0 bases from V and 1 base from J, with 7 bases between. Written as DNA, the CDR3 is TGCGCCAGCAGCCAAGAAAGAAGCAGCAATCAGCCCCAGCATTTT. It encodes CASSQERSSNQPQHF.

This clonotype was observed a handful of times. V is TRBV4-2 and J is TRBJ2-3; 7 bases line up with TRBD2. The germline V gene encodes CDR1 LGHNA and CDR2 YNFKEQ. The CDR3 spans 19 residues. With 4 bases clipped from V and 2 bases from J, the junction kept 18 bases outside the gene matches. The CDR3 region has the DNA TGTGCCAGCAGCCTTAGGGGCCCCTTAGGGCGGGGGAACACAGATACGCAGTATTTT. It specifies CASSLRGPLGRGNTDTQYF.

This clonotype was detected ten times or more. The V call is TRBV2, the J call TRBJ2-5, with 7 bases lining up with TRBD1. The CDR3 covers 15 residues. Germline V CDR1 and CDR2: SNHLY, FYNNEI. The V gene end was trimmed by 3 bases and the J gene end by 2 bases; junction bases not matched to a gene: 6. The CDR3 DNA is TGTGCCAGCAGTGAGGGGGAACAGGGGCAAGAGACCCAGTACTTC. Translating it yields CASSEGEQGQETQYF.

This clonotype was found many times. CDR3 nucleotides: TGTGCCAGCAGGCCCGCTGGGGATGCCCAGCCCCAGCATTTT. It translates to CASRPAGDAQPQHF. This chain links TRBV6-6 with TRBJ1-5; D unresolved. The V and J ends lost 6 bases and 7 bases respectively, with 16 bases between them. Per the germline V gene, CDR1 is MNHNY and CDR2 is SVGAGI (reference sequence). This CDR3 has 14 residues.

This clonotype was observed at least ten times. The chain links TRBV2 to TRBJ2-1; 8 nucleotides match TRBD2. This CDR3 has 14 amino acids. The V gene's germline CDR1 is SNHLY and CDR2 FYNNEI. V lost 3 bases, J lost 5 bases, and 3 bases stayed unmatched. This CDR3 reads CASSEIGGDNEQFF. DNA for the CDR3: TGTGCCAGCAGTGAGATCGGGGGGGACAATGAGCAGTTCTTC.

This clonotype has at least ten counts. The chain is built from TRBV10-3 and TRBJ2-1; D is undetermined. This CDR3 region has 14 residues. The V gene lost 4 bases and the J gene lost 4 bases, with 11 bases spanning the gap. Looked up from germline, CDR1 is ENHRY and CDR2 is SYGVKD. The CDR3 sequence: CAISGRSSYNEQFF. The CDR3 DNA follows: TGTGCCATCAGTGGTCGGTCTAGTTACAATGAGCAGTTCTTC.

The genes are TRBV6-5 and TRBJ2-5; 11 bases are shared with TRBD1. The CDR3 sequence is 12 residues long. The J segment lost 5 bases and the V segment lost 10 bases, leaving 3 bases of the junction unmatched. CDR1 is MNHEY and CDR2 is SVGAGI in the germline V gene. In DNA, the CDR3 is TGTGCCACCAGGGACAGGGGGGAGACCCAGTACTTC. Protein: CATRDRGETQYF.

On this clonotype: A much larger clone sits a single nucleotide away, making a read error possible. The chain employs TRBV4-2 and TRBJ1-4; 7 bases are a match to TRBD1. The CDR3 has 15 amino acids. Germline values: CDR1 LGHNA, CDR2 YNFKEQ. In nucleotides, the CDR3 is TGTGCCAGCAGCCAAGACGGGCAGGGGGATGAAAACCTGTTTTTT. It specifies CASSQDGQGDENLFF.

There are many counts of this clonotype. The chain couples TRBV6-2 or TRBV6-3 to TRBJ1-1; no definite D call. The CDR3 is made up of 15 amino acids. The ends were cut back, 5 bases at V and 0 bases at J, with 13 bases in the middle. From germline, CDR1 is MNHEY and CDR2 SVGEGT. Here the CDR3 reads CASSTTVYLNTEAFF. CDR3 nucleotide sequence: TGTGCCAGCAGTACGACCGTTTATCTGAACACTGAAGCTTTCTTT.

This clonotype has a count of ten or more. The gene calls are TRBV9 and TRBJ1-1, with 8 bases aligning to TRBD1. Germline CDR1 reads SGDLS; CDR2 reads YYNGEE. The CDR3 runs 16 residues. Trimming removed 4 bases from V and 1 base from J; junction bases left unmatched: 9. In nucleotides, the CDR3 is TGTGCCAGCAGCACCCCGCATGACAGGGGGAACACTGAAGCTTTCTTT. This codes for CASSTPHDRGNTEAFF.

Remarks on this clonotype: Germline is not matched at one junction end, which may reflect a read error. The CDR3 DNA sequence: TGTGCCAGCATCTTAATGACCGGAATAAACACCGGGGAGCTGTTTTTT. It yields the protein CASILMTGINTGELFF. This chain connects TRBV7-3 to TRBJ2-2; D gene ambiguous. The germline V gene has CDR1 SGHTA and CDR2 FQGTGA. The CDR3 is made up of 16 amino acids.